The rows below give T cell receptor beta chains drawn from one sample of a study of human T cells and chemical hapten exposure. Each CDR3 protein is one row after TCRdb ran MiXCR on the RACE reads. The sample shows approximately 60,000 distinct CDR3 sequences, 9.5% to 10% of them seen only once. The material sequenced was whole blood, taken in connection with sensitization to the hapten diphenylcyclopropenone (DPC). Receptors originate from a middle-aged man with alopecia areata. Some clones in this sample may be carry-over from other donors' samples. CDR3s include the opening cysteine and the closing phenylalanine or tryptophan. D genes are given only for firm matches. Size is omitted from some rows. Given values are once, few, many or a class for expanded clones.

D gene,J gene,clone size,V gene,CDR3 protein,CDR3 DNA
TRBD1,TRBJ2-7,-,TRBV7-9,CASSWGQGYEQYF,TGTGCCAGCAGCTGGGGACAGGGATACGAGCAGTACTTC
-,TRBJ2-4,few,TRBV4-1,CASSQVLGNSIAKNIQYF,TGCGCCAGCAGCCAAGTTCTAGGCAATTCTATAGCCAAAAACATTCAGTACTTC
TRBD2,TRBJ2-7,-,TRBV29-1,CSVEDLSGSYEQYF,TGCAGCGTTGAAGATCTTAGCGGGAGCTACGAGCAGTACTTC
-,TRBJ2-5,many,TRBV9,CASPPGGGRFRETQYF,TGTGCCAGCCCCCCCGGGGGCGGGAGATTCCGGGAGACCCAGTACTTC
-,TRBJ2-5,many,TRBV27,CASSLRQGHGSQYF,TGTGCCAGCAGTTTAAGGCAGGGGCATGGGTCCCAGTACTTC
-,TRBJ1-1,few,TRBV18,CASSALPLNTEAFF,TGTGCCAGCTCGGCCCTTCCACTGAACACTGAAGCTTTCTTT
-,TRBJ2-1,many,TRBV12-3/TRBV12-4,CASTLSFMSEQFF,TGTGCCAGCACCCTAAGTTTCATGAGTGAGCAGTTCTTC
TRBD2,TRBJ2-1,-,TRBV28,CASSLSGASGYNEQFF,TGTGCCAGCAGTTTATCTGGGGCTAGCGGTTACAATGAGCAGTTCTTC
-,TRBJ1-1,-,TRBV7-9,CASSLTPGEAFF,TGTGCCAGCAGCTTAACACCCGGTGAAGCTTTCTTT
-,TRBJ2-7,many,TRBV7-6,CASSLSGPEQYF,TGTGCCAGCAGCTTAAGTGGACCCGAGCAGTACTTC
-,TRBJ2-5,-,TRBV20-1,CSVPGTGIETQYF,TGCAGTGTTCCCGGCACAGGGATAGAGACCCAGTACTTC
-,TRBJ2-1,few,TRBV24-1,CATRSTAGTYNEQFF,TGTGCCACCAGGTCGACGGCGGGGACCTACAATGAGCAGTTCTTC
-,TRBJ2-7,many,TRBV24-1,CATTGGLWHEQYF,TGTGCCACTACCGGGGGGCTTTGGCACGAGCAGTACTTC
-,TRBJ2-1,many,TRBV3-1,CASSPDRPKGFGQFF,TGTGCCAGCAGCCCAGACAGGCCCAAAGGGTTCGGGCAGTTCTTC
-,TRBJ2-4,few,TRBV6-2/TRBV6-3,CASSPSAKNIQYF,TGTGCCAGCAGCCCGAGTGCCAAAAACATTCAGTACTTC
TRBD1,TRBJ1-5,many,TRBV7-2,CASSGGQGDNQPQHF,TGTGCCAGCAGCGGCGGACAGGGGGACAATCAGCCCCAGCATTTT
-,TRBJ2-3,many,TRBV19,CASRTVSAATDTQYF,TGTGCCAGTAGGACGGTCTCGGCGGCCACAGATACGCAGTATTTT
-,TRBJ1-4,-,TRBV19,CASSTGPGEGLGEKLFF,TGTGCCAGTAGTACCGGGCCAGGGGAAGGCCTGGGGGAAAAACTGTTTTTT
TRBD2,TRBJ2-3,medium-sized,TRBV7-9,CASSSGLAGHTQYF,TGTGCCAGCAGCTCCGGACTAGCGGGACACACGCAGTATTTT
-,TRBJ2-7,many,TRBV2,CASSVERVEYF,TGTGCCAGCAGTGTGGAAAGGGTGGAGTACTTC
-,TRBJ2-5,many,TRBV6-5,CASSDARIRETQYF,TGTGCCAGCAGCGACGCCAGGATTCGGGAGACCCAGTACTTC
TRBD2,TRBJ2-7,few,TRBV9,CASSVGSSGAYEQYF,TGTGCCAGCAGCGTAGGATCTAGCGGCGCCTACGAGCAGTACTTC
-,TRBJ2-7,-,TRBV6-2/TRBV6-3,CASRHGGEQYF,TGTGCCAGCAGGCACGGTGGCGAGCAGTACTTC
-,TRBJ2-5,-,TRBV20-1,CSAHRETQYF,TGCAGTGCCCACAGAGAGACCCAGTACTTC
-,TRBJ2-2,-,TRBV3-1,CASSRNRNTGELFF,TGTGCCAGCAGCCGAAATAGGAACACCGGGGAGCTGTTTTTT
-,TRBJ2-5,many,TRBV7-6,CASSLRLGGQTQYF,TGTGCCAGCAGCTTGAGACTAGGGGGACAGACCCAGTACTTC
TRBD1,TRBJ2-1,few,TRBV7-2,CASRPMTGAIYNEQFF,TGTGCCAGCAGGCCCATGACAGGGGCGATCTACAATGAGCAGTTCTTC
-,TRBJ2-6,few,TRBV28,CASSPDSSGANVLTF,TGTGCCAGCAGTCCGGACAGCTCTGGGGCCAACGTCCTGACTTTC
-,TRBJ2-2,many,TRBV10-2,CASGGYLGNTGELFF,TGCGCCAGCGGGGGTTATCTTGGTAACACCGGGGAGCTGTTTTTT
TRBD2,TRBJ2-3,-,TRBV12-3/TRBV12-4,CASSYPGLAGGFTDTQYF,TGTGCCAGCAGCTATCCCGGTTTAGCGGGAGGGTTCACAGATACGCAGTATTTT
-,TRBJ2-7,-,TRBV12-3/TRBV12-4,CASSSGGEQYF,TGTGCCAGCAGCTCGGGCGGCGAGCAGTACTTC
TRBD1,TRBJ1-2,-,TRBV7-9,CASSLEAGGYGYTF,TGTGCCAGCAGCCTGGAGGCAGGGGGATATGGCTACACCTTC
-,TRBJ2-4,-,TRBV13,CASSPQYIQYF,TGTGCCAGCAGCCCCCAGTACATTCAGTACTTC
TRBD1,TRBJ2-7,many,TRBV27,CASSSWQGALGEQYF,TGTGCCAGCAGTTCCTGGCAGGGGGCCCTGGGCGAGCAGTACTTC
-,TRBJ2-3,few,TRBV7-2,CASSERTTDTQYF,TGTGCCAGCAGCGAAAGGACTACGGATACGCAGTATTTT
-,TRBJ2-3,few,TRBV18,CASSPQAARTDTQYF,TGTGCCAGCTCACCACAGGCAGCGCGGACAGATACGCAGTATTTT
TRBD1,TRBJ1-1,many,TRBV18,CASSPTGTGERNTEAFF,TGTGCCAGCTCACCAACCGGGACAGGGGAGAGGAACACTGAAGCTTTCTTT
-,TRBJ2-3,few,TRBV10-3,CAISDSGGTDTQYF,TGTGCCATCAGTGATTCCGGGGGCACAGATACGCAGTATTTT
TRBD1,TRBJ1-1,many,TRBV7-8,CASSLGAFDRVTEAFF,TGTGCCAGCAGCTTAGGCGCATTCGACAGGGTGACTGAAGCTTTCTTT
-,TRBJ2-3,many,TRBV12-3/TRBV12-4,CASSLDVWGKARGTDTQYF,TGTGCCAGCAGTTTAGACGTATGGGGGAAGGCTCGGGGCACAGATACGCAGTATTTT
TRBD1,TRBJ2-7,many,TRBV6-5,CASSYWDRPYEQYF,TGTGCCAGCAGTTATTGGGACAGACCCTACGAGCAGTACTTC
-,TRBJ1-5,many,TRBV19,CASSNGVYGGDQPQHF,TGTGCCAGTAGTAATGGCGTTTACGGCGGGGATCAGCCCCAGCATTTT
-,TRBJ1-5,few,TRBV28,CASSLGGREDQPQHF,TGTGCCAGCAGTTTAGGGGGCAGGGAGGATCAGCCCCAGCATTTT
-,TRBJ1-2,-,TRBV7-2,CASSLETGSYTF,TGTGCCAGCAGCTTAGAAACAGGAAGCTACACCTTC
-,TRBJ2-7,-,TRBV27,CASSVNRAGSYEQYF,TGTGCCAGCAGCGTTAACAGGGCTGGGTCCTACGAGCAGTACTTC
TRBD1,TRBJ2-5,many,TRBV6-5,CASRTGGSRTQYF,TGTGCCAGCAGGACAGGGGGAAGTAGGACCCAGTACTTC
TRBD2,TRBJ2-1,many,TRBV11-2,CASSFLAGGWYDNEQFF,TGTGCCAGCAGCTTCCTAGCGGGAGGCTGGTACGACAATGAGCAGTTCTTC
TRBD2,TRBJ2-6,many,TRBV2,CASSEGSGSAGANVLTF,TGTGCCAGCAGTGAAGGTAGCGGGAGTGCTGGGGCCAACGTCCTGACTTTC
-,TRBJ1-1,few,TRBV7-2,CASSLARPNTEAFF,TGTGCCAGCAGCTTAGCCCGACCGAACACTGAAGCTTTCTTT
-,TRBJ1-6,-,TRBV7-9,CASSPDRQNSPLHF,TGTGCCAGCAGCCCGGACAGACAGAATTCACCCCTCCACTTT
TRBD2,TRBJ2-3,many,TRBV9,CASSSGTRPTDTQYF,TGTGCCAGCAGCTCCGGGACTAGGCCCACAGATACGCAGTATTTT